The TCR beta chain described here comes from a study of blood T cell repertoires in COVID-19. This CDR3 has 12 residues. Germline V gene data show CDR1 as KGHSH and CDR2 as LQKENI. Trimming removed 2 bases at V and 4 bases at J, with 6 bases between. TCRdb's table, derived via immunoSEQ multiplex PCR, lists solely in-frame clones and lacks some. The sample holds some 350,000 clones; around 87% are singletons and the top ten take about 6%. The specimen was peripheral blood. This TCR came from a woman in her forties or fifties with COVID-19, enrolled during active disease. The chain is built from TRBV18 and TRBJ2-7; D is undetermined. The CDR3 here is CASSPTVYEQYF. The CDR3 DNA is TGTGCCAGCTCACCAACAGTATACGAGCAGTACTTC.